The 32 T cell receptor beta chains below all came from one sample that was sequenced in a study of T cell responses to AZD1222 COVID-19 vaccine. Using immunoSEQ multiplex PCR, the repertoire was profiled, and TCRdb retains in-frame clones only, with some absent. In the table there are about 170,000 clones, approximately 90% of which are singletons. The sequenced sample was peripheral blood, obtained on day 0 of AZD1222 vaccination. The receptors derive from an adult in good health.

The chain joins TRBV28 to TRBJ2-7; 10 nucleotides align to TRBD1. V gave up 2 bases and J gave up 3 bases; unmatched junction bases: 7. The V gene's germline CDR1 is MDHEN and CDR2 SYDVKM. This CDR3 spans 16 amino acids. CDR3 DNA sequence: TGTGCCAGCAGTTTAAGGGACAGGGGCGCAGGCTACGAGCAGTACTTC. Protein product: CASSLRDRGAGYEQYF.

The chain employs TRBV13 and TRBJ2-5, with 7 bases that match TRBD2. The germline gives CDR1 PRHDT, CDR2 FYEKMQ (reference sequence). This CDR3 has 12 residues. V lost 4 bases, J lost 7 bases, and 3 bases stayed unmatched. The CDR3 DNA reads as TGTGCCAGCAGCTGGGGGAGGGGGACCCAGTACTTC. Amino acids: CASSWGRGTQYF.

CDR3 in amino acids: CASSLSPGGSQPQHF. CDR3 bases: TGTGCCAGCAGTTTATCGCCGGGGGGGAGTCAGCCCCAGCATTTT. The chain couples TRBV27 to TRBJ1-5; TRBD1 is a possible D gene (5 bases). Trimming cost V 0 bases and J 6 bases, with 12 bases left between them. The CDR3 runs 15 residues. Per germline, CDR1 MNHEY and CDR2 SMNVEV (reference sequence).

V usage is TRBV9 and J usage is TRBJ2-7; 8 bases line up with TRBD1. With 0 bases clipped from V and 4 bases from J, the junction kept 3 bases outside the gene matches. The V gene's germline CDR1 is SGDLS and CDR2 YYNGEE. CDR3 length equals 14 residues. The CDR3 region is CASSVAGTGYEQYF. CDR3 sequence (DNA): TGTGCCAGCAGCGTAGCTGGGACAGGTTACGAGCAGTACTTC.

The chain links TRBV5-1 to TRBJ2-1, with no clear D. Trimming left V 0 bases short and J 4 bases short, with 11 bases between. Germline V gene lookup returns CDR1 SGHRS and CDR2 YFSETQ. The CDR3 covers 15 residues. DNA of the CDR3: TGCGCCAGCAGCTTGGGGGCGGTTACATACAATGAGCAGTTCTTC. Translating gives CASSLGAVTYNEQFF.

A single count supports this clone. The V call is TRBV6-5, the J call TRBJ1-4, with 9 bases identical to TRBD1. The V and J ends lost 0 bases and 8 bases, in that order; junction bases with no gene match: 4. This CDR3 has 15 amino acids. Germline CDR1 and CDR2: MNHEY and SVGAGI. In DNA, the CDR3 is TGTGCCAGCAGTTACTCACAGGGGGCGCGGGAAAAACTGTTTTTT. Protein: CASSYSQGAREKLFF.

V is TRBV9 and J is TRBJ2-1; D remains unclear. Trimming stripped 4 bases from V and 7 bases from J, with 15 bases between. The CDR3 is 14 residues long. Germline CDR1 and CDR2: SGDLS and YYNGEE. CDR3 bases: TGTGCCAGCAGCCCAACCCCTTGGGGTAATGAGCAGTTCTTC. It encodes CASSPTPWGNEQFF.

This sequence joins TRBV7-3 and TRBJ2-7, with D possibly matching TRBD2 (7 bases). This CDR3 has 15 amino acids. Germline values: CDR1 SGHTA, CDR2 FQGTGA. Trimming removed 5 bases from V and 2 bases from J, with 16 bases in between. The CDR3 DNA sequence: TGTGCCAGCAGCCCCGGCGGGGGCGTAACCTACGAGCAGTACTTC. Protein: CASSPGGGVTYEQYF. Filled out from reference TRBV7-3 and TRBJ2-7, the complete variable domain reads GAGVSQTPSNKVTEKGKYVELRCDPISGHTALYWYRQSLGQGPEFLIYFQGTGAADDSGLPNDRFFAVRPEGSVSTLKIQRTERGDSAVYLCASSPGGGVTYEQYFGPGTRLTVT.

The chain links TRBV11-2 to TRBJ2-2; 10 bases fit TRBD2. Germline CDR1 SGHAT, CDR2 FQNNGV. The CDR3 sequence is 18 residues long. V lost 5 bases, J lost 7 bases, and 16 bases stayed unmatched. The CDR3 spells CASSTRLQRGGSHGELFF. The CDR3 nucleotides read TGTGCCAGCAGCACCCGACTCCAGCGGGGGGGCTCCCACGGGGAGCTGTTTTTT.

The V call is TRBV27, the J call TRBJ1-5; D may be TRBD1 (5 bases). Trimming stripped 6 bases from V and 7 bases from J, with 10 bases between. Germline V gives CDR1 MNHEY, CDR2 SMNVEV (reference sequence). The CDR3 extends over 12 amino acids. The CDR3 nucleotides are TGTGCCAGCAGCCCTCAGGGACAGCCCCAGCATTTT. Its translation: CASSPQGQPQHF.

This clone has only one observation. This chain uses TRBV11-2 with TRBJ2-5; 10 bases are a match to TRBD1. The CDR3 covers 16 residues. Germline loops: CDR1 SGHAT, CDR2 FQNNGV. The trim removed 5 bases at V and 4 bases at J, leaving 10 bases unmatched. In nucleotides, the CDR3 is TGTGCCAGCAGCCCTAGGGGGACAGGGGATCGAGAGACCCAGTACTTC. As protein: CASSPRGTGDRETQYF. The variable domain in full, with the rest retrieved from reference TRBV11-2 and TRBJ2-5, is EAGVAQSPRYKIIEKRQSVAFWCNPISGHATLYWYQQILGQGPKLLIQFQNNGVVDDSQLPKDRFSAERLKGVDSTLKIQPAKLEDSAVYLCASSPRGTGDRETQYFGPGTRLLVL.

The chain employs TRBV15 and TRBJ1-4; 7 bases fit TRBD1. Germline assignment: CDR1 LNHNV and CDR2 YYDKDF (reference sequence). With V trimmed by 2 bases and J by 2 bases, 5 bases remained unmatched. The CDR3 extends over 16 amino acids. CDR3 in amino acids: CATSRQPGQTNEKLFF. Here the CDR3 DNA reads TGTGCCACCAGCAGACAACCGGGACAGACTAATGAAAAACTGTTTTTT. The variable domain in full, with the rest retrieved from reference TRBV15 and TRBJ1-4, is DAMVIQNPRYQVTQFGKPVTLSCSQTLNHNVMYWYQQKSSQAPKLLFHYYDKDFNNEADTPDNFQSRRPNTSFCFLDIRSPGLGDTAMYLCATSRQPGQTNEKLFFGSGTQLSVL.

This clone has just one count. V gene TRBV10-1 combines with J gene TRBJ1-1, with 9 bases aligning to TRBD1. With V trimmed by 2 bases and J by 5 bases, 12 bases remained unmatched. The germline gives CDR1 WNHNN, CDR2 SYGVQD (reference sequence). This CDR3 comprises 17 residues. The CDR3 DNA reads TGCGCCAGCAGTGAGGGGACAGGGAGTTTGGGAGGGACTGAAGCTTTCTTT. It specifies CASSEGTGSLGGTEAFF.

This chain uses TRBV28 with TRBJ2-1; perhaps TRBD1 as D (5 bases). This CDR3 contains 14 residues. The germline V and J ends were trimmed by 9 bases and 0 bases, with 12 bases remaining between them. Germline values: CDR1 MDHEN, CDR2 SYDVKM. CDR3 in amino acids: CASRPDSSYNEQFF. The CDR3 DNA reads as TGTGCCAGTAGACCCGACAGCTCCTACAATGAGCAGTTCTTC.

V is TRBV9 and J is TRBJ1-2; TRBD1 agrees at 7 bases. The CDR3 is 16 amino acids. The germline CDR1 and CDR2 sequences are SGDLS and YYNGEE. The J segment lost 3 bases and the V segment lost 8 bases, leaving 16 bases of the junction unmatched. CDR3 sequence (DNA): TGTGCCAGTTCCGGAAAGACAGGGCTGAATCACTATGGCTACACCTTC. It translates to CASSGKTGLNHYGYTF.

The chain is built from TRBV6-2 or TRBV6-3 and TRBJ2-5; 9 bases match TRBD2. The CDR3 consists of 17 residues. V shed 4 bases and J 1 base; nucleotides not matched to a gene: 10. CDR1 and CDR2 from the germline V gene are MNHEY and SVGEGT. Written as DNA, the CDR3 is TGTGCCAGCAGTTTCACCGTGAGCGGGGGGTCCCAAGAGACCCAGTACTTC. Its protein is CASSFTVSGGSQETQYF.

This chain links TRBV9 with TRBJ2-2, with a tentative D call TRBD1 (5 bases). This CDR3 has 18 residues. Trimming stripped 1 base from V and 4 bases from J, with 20 bases between. Per germline, CDR1 SGDLS and CDR2 YYNGEE. CDR3 nucleotide sequence: TGTGCCAGCAGCGTATACCCCGGCACATTTGGGGCCACCGGGGAGCTGTTTTTT. Encoded protein: CASSVYPGTFGATGELFF.

V usage is TRBV3-1 (or the pseudogene TRBV3-2) and J usage is TRBJ1-6; the D is unclear. Deletions cut 1 base from V and 9 bases from J, with 13 bases between. CDR1 and CDR2 (germline): LGHDT, YNNKEL (reference sequence). The CDR3 runs 15 residues. The CDR3 bases are TGTGCCAGCAGCCAAGTTGCGGGGTTTGGTTCACCCCTCCACTTT. It specifies CASSQVAGFGSPLHF.

The V gene is TRBV6-6, the J gene TRBJ2-7; D unresolved. CDR1 is MNHNY and CDR2 is SVGAGI in the germline V gene (reference sequence). Deletions cut 1 base from V and 0 bases from J, with 10 bases between. The CDR3 runs to 15 residues. This CDR3 is CASSYFVESSYEQYF. The CDR3 coding sequence is TGTGCCAGCAGTTACTTTGTCGAAAGCTCCTACGAGCAGTACTTC.

The chain joins TRBV19 to TRBJ1-5; no definite D call. The CDR3 extends over 15 amino acids. In germline, CDR1 is LNHDA, CDR2 SQIVND (reference sequence). V lost 4 bases to trimming and J lost 2 bases, with 12 bases between them. The CDR3 sequence: CASSKVWQGNQPQHF. As DNA, the CDR3 is TGTGCCAGTAGTAAGGTTTGGCAGGGCAATCAGCCCCAGCATTTT.

The V gene is TRBV5-4, the J gene TRBJ2-2, with 9 bases that match TRBD2. Losses at the gene ends were 0 bases for V and 6 bases for J; bases not matched to a gene: 3. This CDR3 is 15 amino acids long. The germline CDR1 and CDR2 sequences are SGHNT and YYREEE (reference sequence). The CDR3 reads CASSLEGLAPGELFF. For the CDR3, the DNA is TGTGCCAGCAGCTTGGAGGGACTAGCTCCCGGGGAGCTGTTTTTT.

This chain uses TRBV6-1 with TRBJ2-7; TRBD2 agrees at 9 bases. The V gene's germline CDR1 is MNHNS and CDR2 SASEGT. The CDR3 length is 15 residues. The J segment lost 4 bases and the V segment lost 2 bases, leaving 6 bases of the junction unmatched. CDR3 sequence reads: CASSELAGGPYEQYV. The CDR3 coding sequence is TGTGCCAGCAGTGAACTGGCGGGGGGGCCGTACGAGCAGTACGTC.

V is TRBV15 and J is TRBJ2-3; no clear D gene. With 0 bases removed from V and 6 bases from J, the gap between germline ends came to 13 bases. The CDR3 is made up of 15 amino acids. Germline assignment: CDR1 LNHNV and CDR2 YYDKDF (reference sequence). Here the CDR3 DNA reads TGTGCCACCAGCAGAGATCAAAAGGTCTCGGATACGCAGTATTTT. Protein: CATSRDQKVSDTQYF.

V gene TRBV5-4 combines with J gene TRBJ1-2, with 7 bases that match TRBD1. The J segment lost 5 bases and the V segment lost 2 bases, leaving 3 bases of the junction unmatched. The CDR3 has 13 residues. Germline values: CDR1 SGHNT, CDR2 YYREEE (reference sequence). The CDR3 is CASSLEGAYGYTF. CDR3 coding DNA: TGTGCCAGCAGCTTAGAGGGGGCGTATGGCTACACCTTC. The full variable domain, in which reference TRBV5-4 and TRBJ1-2 provide the parts outside the CDR3, is ETGVTQSPTHLIKTRGQQVTLRCSSQSGHNTVSWYQQALGQGPQFIFQYYREEENGRGNFPPRFSGLQFPNYSSELNVNALELDDSALYLCASSLEGAYGYTFGSGTRLTVV.

The J gene is TRBJ1-5, the V gene TRBV12-3 or TRBV12-4, with a weak D call TRBD1 (5 bases). V lost 6 bases and J 5 bases, leaving 11 bases between the germline ends. This CDR3 comprises 13 residues. Here the CDR3 DNA reads TGTGCCAGCAGCGATCTGGGGGATCAGCCCCAGCATTTT. This encodes CASSDLGDQPQHF.

The V gene is TRBV5-4, the J gene TRBJ2-4, with 7 bases identical to TRBD1. The CDR3 runs to 15 residues. V trimming: 4 bases; J trimming: 6 bases; junction bases outside the gene matches: 10. CDR1 is SGHNT, CDR2 YYREEE, per germline (reference sequence). As DNA, the CDR3 is TGTGCCAGCAGCGAACCGACAGGGAACGGAAACATTCAGTACTTC. Translated, it gives CASSEPTGNGNIQYF. The entire variable domain, with the rest obtained from reference TRBV5-4 and TRBJ2-4, is as follows: ETGVTQSPTHLIKTRGQQVTLRCSSQSGHNTVSWYQQALGQGPQFIFQYYREEENGRGNFPPRFSGLQFPNYSSELNVNALELDDSALYLCASSEPTGNGNIQYFGAGTRLSVL.

The rearrangement joins TRBV14 to TRBJ2-7; D unclear. From germline, CDR1 is SGHDN and CDR2 FVKESK. V gave up 4 bases and J gave up 3 bases, with 13 bases separating them. The CDR3 totals 14 residues. The CDR3 loop is CASSPRTDLYEQYF. DNA of the CDR3: TGTGCCAGCAGCCCCCGGACGGACCTCTACGAGCAGTACTTC. Based on the CDR3 plus reference TRBV14 and TRBJ2-7, the full variable domain is EAGVTQFPSHSVIEKGQTVTLRCDPISGHDNLYWYRRVMGKEIKFLLHFVKESKQDESGMPNNRFLAERTGGTYSTLKVQPAELEDSGVYFCASSPRTDLYEQYFGPGTRLTVT.

The chain employs TRBV7-9 and TRBJ2-1; TRBD2 is a possible D gene (6 bases). V was pared by 4 bases and J by 5 bases, with 9 bases between. Germline V gene lookup returns CDR1 SEHNR and CDR2 FQNEAQ (reference sequence). The CDR3 has 13 residues. CDR3 coding DNA: TGTGCCAGCAGCTCGGGACTTCACAATGAGCAGTTCTTC. It encodes CASSSGLHNEQFF.

The sample holds one count of this clone. The CDR3: CASSFYEEQFF. In DNA, the CDR3 is TGTGCCAGCAGCTTTTACGAAGAGCAGTTCTTC. The chain is built from TRBV7-2 and TRBJ2-1, with unresolved D. Trimming took off 3 bases at V and 10 bases at J, with 7 bases between the two ends. Germline assignment: CDR1 SGHTA and CDR2 FQGNSA. The CDR3 has 11 residues.

J is TRBJ1-3 and V is TRBV28; 10 nucleotides line up with TRBD1. CDR3 length equals 17 residues. The germline CDR1 and CDR2 sequences are MDHEN and SYDVKM. V lost 4 bases and J lost 0; bases outside the gene matches: 6. The CDR3 DNA reads TGTGCCAGCAGTTCCGCCGGGACAGGGGACTCTGGAAACACCATATATTTT. Amino acid sequence: CASSSAGTGDSGNTIYF.

The V call is TRBV6-2 or TRBV6-3, the J call TRBJ2-3; 15 nucleotides align to TRBD2. The V and J ends lost 2 bases and 1 base, in that order; junction bases with no gene match: 4. Germline V lookup: CDR1 MNHEY, CDR2 SVGEGT. The CDR3 has 18 amino acids. In DNA, the CDR3 is TGTGCCAGCAGTTACCGGACTAGCGGGGGGGCTGGCACAGATACGCAGTATTTT. Translated: CASSYRTSGGAGTDTQYF.

V is TRBV4-1 and J is TRBJ2-1, with 8 positions matching TRBD1. This CDR3 has 15 amino acids. The trim removed 2 bases at V and 8 bases at J, leaving 8 bases unmatched. Germline V lookup: CDR1 MGHRA, CDR2 YSYEKL. As DNA, the CDR3 is TGCGCCAGCAGCCAACGCCGACAGGGGCTCTATGAGCAGTTCTTC. This sequence encodes CASSQRRQGLYEQFF.